This T cell receptor beta chain came from a study of blood T cell repertoires in COVID-19. The wider study: Samples of COVID-19 (acute and convalescent) were obtained from the United States, Italy and Spain. PBMCs, B-cell-depleted T cells, or T cells were the source of the cDNA or gDNA that made up the material.

CDR1 and CDR2 (germline): SQVTM, ANQGSEA. This CDR3 contains 13 residues. Trimming cost V 8 bases and J 2 bases, with 14 bases left between them. Authors' processing steps: Estimates of nucleated cell counts were drawn from the amplification of reference gene primers. Produced via immunoSEQ multiplex PCR; TCRdb's table is partial and in-frame only. V, J and clone size were drawn from that table, and D and trimming were deduced from the DNA. The table has approximately 210,000 clones, approximately 87% seen once. The chain couples TRBV29-1 to TRBJ2-3, with D possibly being TRBD2 (5 bases). What was sequenced was peripheral blood. The sequence derives from a woman between 65 and 79 years old with acute or convalescent COVID-19. The chain's CDR3 is CSFGLGYTDTQYF. In DNA form, the CDR3 reads TGCAGCTTCGGACTGGGGTACACAGATACGCAGTATTTT.